This note documents a single T cell receptor (beta chain) sequence. The specificity of this receptor is unknown. These reads were obtained on an Illumina HiSeq 2000. TCR beta cDNA libraries were made by 5'RACE template switching that added a universal primer site and unique molecular identifiers. Priming for cDNA synthesis came from the TCR beta constant segment, and two successive PCR amplification steps followed. In the authors' own workflow: MIGEC was used to demultiplex reads and group the reads by UMI, and MiTCR was used to assemble and quantify clonotypes. To exclude erroneous sequences, any TCR cDNA sequence not supported by at least two reads was discarded. The tcR package was used for downstream repertoire analysis, and clonotypes were matched across fractions by CDR3 nucleotide sequence plus V segment. Antigen specificity was annotated against VDJdb with VDJmatch, allowing one amino acid substitution in CDR3. Once TCRdb had reprocessed the reads, it stored one entry per CDR3 protein sequence and supplied no DNA. The V and J calls here are based on TCRdb, not the publication. The sample table gives 200,000 to 300,000 distinct CDR3 sequences. In total, the top ten clones hold more than 3.5% of the sample.

The sample belongs to a study of T cells expressing NK-cell markers (dated by TCRdb to 2020 to 2022). In the study overall: TCR beta-chain repertoires were profiled in sorted CD3+CD56+NKG2C+, CD3+CD56+NKG2C- and CD3+CD56-NKG2C+ T-cell subsets from about 8 donors. Among the eight sequenced donors, only one was HCMV-seronegative, while the other seven were HCMV-seropositive. The study sequenced eight donors, all healthy volunteers chosen at random: three men and five women. Illumina HiSeq 2000/2500, MiSeq or NextSeq was used to sequence libraries as 2 x 150 bp reads. The full study reports these points: Whether the expanded NKG2C-expressing T cell clones were specific for HCMV antigens was left unclear. In six donors, the dominant CD3+CD56+NKG2C+ clonotypes ranked among the top 10 CD8+ clonotypes, making up about 1.0-7.0% of CD8+ T cells. Those dominant clonotypes were again the most abundant among CD3+CD56-NKG2C+ cells in a few donors, at 28.3-60.1%.

CDR1 and CDR2 are read off the germline V gene as SGHRS and YFSETQ. From cysteine to phenylalanine, the CDR3 is 16 amino acids long. No DNA accompanies this entry. HCMV serostatus was determined by detecting HCMV-specific IgG in serum with a commercial ELISA kit. Ficoll density gradient centrifugation was used to isolate peripheral blood mononuclear cells from blood. The sequenced sample was blood T cells: a sorted CD56 or NKG2C T cell subset, CD4+ or CD8+ T cells, or bulk PBMC T cells (not recorded which). In this chain, TRBV5-1 is recombined with TRBJ2-1; TCRdb's assignment of TRBD2 cannot be checked, as there is no DNA. The origin of this receptor is a woman between 18 and 70 years old in good health. The CDR3 reads as follows: CASSLAPSGGYNEQFF.